The 16 T cell receptor beta chains given below trace back to one sample, sequenced in a study of breast tumors, draining lymph nodes, adjacent tissues. One entry per CDR3 protein, called by TCRdb with MiXCR from the multiplex PCR reads. Among roughly 13,000 distinct CDR3 sequences listed, 50% to 70% were seen once. Sequences were obtained from tumor-adjacent breast tissue. The receptors here all came from a female donor with breast cancer. Some clones in this sample may be carry-over from other donors' samples.

The chain employs TRBV7-9 and TRBJ2-7; 9 bases align to TRBD2. CDR1 SEHNR and CDR2 FQNEAQ come from the germline V gene (reference sequence). The trim removed 0 bases at V and 7 bases at J, leaving 7 bases unmatched. This CDR3 has 15 amino acids. The CDR3: CASSLAVAGVKEQYF. CDR3 coding DNA: TGTGCCAGCAGCTTAGCGGTAGCGGGAGTGAAAGAGCAGTACTTC.

This clonotype is deemed medium-sized. The chain recombines TRBV10-2 with TRBJ2-2; D not resolved. V was shortened by 7 bases and J by 3 bases, with 3 bases between the two germline ends. CDR1 and CDR2 (germline): WSHSY, SAAADI. The length of the CDR3 is 11 residues. CDR3 amino acids: CASKHTGELFF. The DNA for the CDR3 is TGCGCCAGCAAACACACCGGGGAGCTGTTTTTT.

This clonotype is large. The rearrangement uses TRBV6-5 and TRBJ1-2; 8 nucleotides align to TRBD1. The V segment lost 5 bases and the J segment 2 bases; nucleotides outside the gene matches: 4. This CDR3 comprises 14 residues. The germline V gene has CDR1 MNHEY and CDR2 SVGAGI. The CDR3 reads CASSLRQGNYGYTF. DNA for the CDR3: TGTGCCAGCAGTCTTCGACAGGGGAACTATGGCTACACCTTC.

The chain has TRBV11-2 and TRBJ1-4; no clear D. Looked up from germline, CDR1 is SGHAT and CDR2 is FQNNGV. The V gene lost 1 base and the J gene lost 0 bases, with 9 bases spanning the gap. There are 16 residues in the CDR3. CDR3 bases: TGTGCCAGCAGCTTAGTAGGCTTAACAACTAATGAAAAACTGTTTTTT. This translates into CASSLVGLTTNEKLFF.

This clonotype has only a few counts. Given a much more abundant clone one base away, this may be a read error. Lacking the conserved final phenylalanine or tryptophan, this CDR3 likely reflects a read error. The chain uses TRBV9 and TRBJ2-4, with 10 positions matching TRBD1. CDR3 size: 13 residues. Germline V gene lookup returns CDR1 SGDLS and CDR2 YYNGEE. V gave up 4 bases and J gave up 13 bases; unmatched junction bases: 8. CDR3 loop: CASSLGQGPLQYS. The CDR3 nucleotides read TGTGCCAGCAGCCTGGGACAGGGGCCTCTCCAGTACTCC.

The table lists this clonotype with many counts. The rearrangement uses TRBV7-8 and TRBJ1-1, with 9 bases that match TRBD1. In germline, CDR1 is SGHVS, CDR2 FQNEAQ. The CDR3 sequence is 12 residues long. V trimming: 8 bases; J trimming: 7 bases; junction bases outside the gene matches: 5. CDR3 coding DNA: TGTGCCAGCGGACAGGGGACGAATGAAGCTTTCTTT. It translates to CASGQGTNEAFF.

This clonotype was recorded at least ten times. V usage is TRBV14 and J usage is TRBJ2-3, with TRBD1 identical over 10 bases. The CDR3 is 16 amino acids. Germline assignment: CDR1 SGHDN and CDR2 FVKESK. J gave up 0 bases and V 0 bases, and 0 bases lay outside the gene matches. The CDR3 bases are TGTGCCAGCAGCCAAGAGGGACAGGGGAGCACAGATACGCAGTATTTT. The encoded protein is CASSQEGQGSTDTQYF.

The genes are TRBV29-1 and TRBJ2-7; D could derive from TRBD1 or TRBD2 (5 bases each). The V gene's germline CDR1 is SQVTM and CDR2 ANQGSEA. This CDR3 is built from 13 residues. Trimming removed 4 bases at V and 7 bases at J, with 17 bases between. The CDR3 DNA follows: TGCAGCGTTGTAATGGGACCATACAGAGAGCAGTACTTC. Translated, it gives CSVVMGPYREQYF.

This clonotype was counted a single time. J is TRBJ1-2 and V is TRBV7-9, with TRBD1 as a possible D gene (5 bases). This CDR3 contains 15 residues. Deletions cut 5 bases from V and 3 bases from J, with 16 bases between. CDR1 and CDR2 (germline): SEHNR, FQNEAQ (reference sequence). The CDR3 reads CASSERGELDYGYTF. In nucleotides, the CDR3 is TGTGCCAGCAGCGAGAGGGGTGAGCTAGACTATGGCTACACCTTC.

This sequence joins TRBV24-1 and TRBJ2-3, with 12 bases aligning to TRBD2. There are 18 residues in the CDR3. Germline values: CDR1 KGHDR, CDR2 SFDVKD. The V segment lost 2 bases and the J segment 2 bases; nucleotides outside the gene matches: 7. CDR3 sequence reads: CATSDSSWTSGDTDTQYF. The CDR3 region has the DNA TGTGCCACCAGTGATTCCAGCTGGACTAGCGGGGACACAGATACGCAGTATTTT.

As concerns this clonotype: A much larger clone lies a single base off, so this may be a read error. The chain employs TRBV7-8 and TRBJ2-3; 8 nucleotides agree with TRBD1. The J call is in doubt because the DNA end fits TRBJ1-5 better. The CDR3 extends over 15 amino acids. Germline V gives CDR1 SGHVS, CDR2 FQNEAQ. The CDR3 DNA is TGTGCCAGCAGCGGACAGGGATGGGGGGGAGATACGCAGCATTTT. This gives the protein CASSGQGWGGDTQHF.

This clonotype was seen at least ten times. This may be a read error: a much more frequent sequence differs by one nucleotide. No conserved phenylalanine or tryptophan ends this CDR3, so it is likely a read error. The chain carries TRBV9 and TRBJ2-4; perhaps D is TRBD1 or TRBD2 (5 bases each). Trimming removed 0 bases from V and 7 bases from J, with 8 bases in between. CDR3 length equals 13 residues. CDR1 SGDLS and CDR2 YYNGEE come from the germline V gene. CDR3 sequence reads: CASSVGGANIQYS. The CDR3 region has the DNA TGTGCCAGCAGCGTAGGAGGGGCGAACATTCAGTACTCC.

V is TRBV7-8 and J is TRBJ1-2, with 8 bases lining up with TRBD1. Germline V lookup: CDR1 SGHVS, CDR2 FQNEAQ. J gave up 4 bases and V 5 bases, and 6 bases lay outside the gene matches. The CDR3 is made up of 14 amino acids. CDR3 protein: CASSAGQGAYGYTF. The DNA of the CDR3 is TGTGCCAGCAGCGCCGGACAGGGCGCCTATGGCTACACCTTC.

A few counts support this clonotype. An end of the junction differs from the germline gene, which may be a read error. The CDR3 nucleotides are TGCAGCGTTGATGCAGGGGGAGGCGGAAAACCCAATAATTTT. Its translation is CSVDAGGGGKPNNF. The gene calls are TRBV29-1 and TRBJ1-3; 7 nucleotides match TRBD1. The germline V gene encodes CDR1 SQVTM and CDR2 ANQGSEA. The CDR3 has 14 amino acids.

On this clonotype: Compared with germline, one end of the junction differs, possibly owing to a read error. The V call is TRBV6-2 or TRBV6-3, the J call TRBJ2-1, with 9 nucleotides matching TRBD2. Germline V lookup: CDR1 MNHEY, CDR2 SVGEGT. The CDR3 has 16 residues. Written as DNA, the CDR3 is TGTGCCAGCAGTCATTTGCTAGCGGGAAAAGACAATGAGCAGTCCTTC. It translates to CASSHLLAGKDNEQSF.

This clonotype was detected a few times. The chain uses TRBV5-1 and TRBJ2-2; tentatively, D is TRBD1 or TRBD2 (5 bases each). Germline V gene data show CDR1 as SGHRS and CDR2 as YFSETQ. This CDR3 is built from 16 residues. V lost 4 bases and J lost 3, with 16 bases in between. The CDR3, as DNA: TGCGCCAGCAGCATAGGACACGGGGCGGACACCGGGGAGCTGTTTTTT. The encoded protein is CASSIGHGADTGELFF.